This T cell receptor (beta chain) originates from a study of blood T cell repertoires in COVID-19. Study context: Both acute and convalescent COVID-19 samples were obtained from the United States, Italy and Spain. In each case, the material was cDNA or gDNA derived from T cells, B-cell-depleted T cells, or PBMCs.

In the original workflow: Estimation of nucleated cell counts was performed using reference gene primer amplification. The assay was immunoSEQ multiplex PCR, and TCRdb's table has in-frame clones only and misses some. V and J calls and clone size come straight from that table; D and trimming were deduced from the DNA. This table has 150,000 to 200,000 clones, about 88% appearing once. V gave up 0 bases and J gave up 10 bases, with 11 bases separating them. This CDR3 region has 14 residues. Germline V gene sequence: CDR1 SGHNT, CDR2 YYREEE (reference sequence). Material for sequencing was peripheral blood. The chain carries TRBV5-4 and TRBJ1-6; the D gene is possibly TRBD1 (5 bases). The source is a woman aged 80 or over in a cohort sampled during active or convalescent COVID-19. CDR3 residues: CASSLEGVGSPLHF. The CDR3, as DNA: TGTGCCAGCAGCTTGGAAGGGGTAGGGTCACCCCTCCACTTT.